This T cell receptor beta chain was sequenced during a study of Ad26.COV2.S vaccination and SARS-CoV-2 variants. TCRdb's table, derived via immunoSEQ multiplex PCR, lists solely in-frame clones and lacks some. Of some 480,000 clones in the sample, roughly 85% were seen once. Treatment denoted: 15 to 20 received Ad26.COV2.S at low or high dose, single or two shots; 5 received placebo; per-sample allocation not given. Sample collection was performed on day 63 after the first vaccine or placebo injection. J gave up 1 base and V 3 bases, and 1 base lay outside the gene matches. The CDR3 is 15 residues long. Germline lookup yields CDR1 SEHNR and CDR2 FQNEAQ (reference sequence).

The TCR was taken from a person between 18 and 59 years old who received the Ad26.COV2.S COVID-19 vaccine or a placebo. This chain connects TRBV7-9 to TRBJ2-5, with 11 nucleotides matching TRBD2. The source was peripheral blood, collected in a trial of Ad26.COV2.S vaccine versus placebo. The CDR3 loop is CASSLTSGVQETQYF. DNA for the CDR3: TGTGCCAGCAGCTTGACTAGCGGGGTCCAAGAGACCCAGTACTTC.